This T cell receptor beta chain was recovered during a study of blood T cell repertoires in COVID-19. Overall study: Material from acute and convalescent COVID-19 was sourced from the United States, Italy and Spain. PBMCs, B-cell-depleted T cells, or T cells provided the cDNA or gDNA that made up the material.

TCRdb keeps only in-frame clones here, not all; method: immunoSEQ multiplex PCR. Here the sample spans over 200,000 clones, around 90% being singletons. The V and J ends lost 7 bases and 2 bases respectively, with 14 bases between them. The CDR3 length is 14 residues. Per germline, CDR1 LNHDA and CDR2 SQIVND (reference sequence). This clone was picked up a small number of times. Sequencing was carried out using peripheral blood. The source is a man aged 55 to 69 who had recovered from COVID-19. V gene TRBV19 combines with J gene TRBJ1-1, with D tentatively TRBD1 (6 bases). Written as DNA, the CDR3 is TGTGCCAGTAAGTCCCCGGACAGAAACACTGAAGCTTTCTTT. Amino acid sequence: CASKSPDRNTEAFF.